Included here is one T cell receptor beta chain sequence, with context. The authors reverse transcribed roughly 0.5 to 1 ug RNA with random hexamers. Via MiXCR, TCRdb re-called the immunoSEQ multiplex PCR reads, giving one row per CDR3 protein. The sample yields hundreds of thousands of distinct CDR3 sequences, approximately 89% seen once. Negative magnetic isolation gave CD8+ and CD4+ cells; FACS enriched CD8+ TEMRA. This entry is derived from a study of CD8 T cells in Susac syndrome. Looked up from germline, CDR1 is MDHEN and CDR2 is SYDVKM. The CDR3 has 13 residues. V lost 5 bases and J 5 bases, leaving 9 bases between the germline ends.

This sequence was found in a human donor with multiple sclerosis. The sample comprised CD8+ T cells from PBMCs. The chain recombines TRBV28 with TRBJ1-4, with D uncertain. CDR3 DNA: TGTGCCAGCAGTAACCGGGCAAATGAAAAACTGTTTTTT. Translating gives CASSNRANEKLFF.